One T cell receptor (beta chain) is described in this entry. Antigen unknown. These data belong to a study of cytomegalovirus exposure and HLA in healthy donors. Overall study: Roughly four fifths of more than 300 genotyped donors fell in the Caucasian-associated ancestry cluster.

60 Vbeta and 13 Jbeta primers were used in PCR. Generated by immunoSEQ multiplex PCR, the TCRdb table keeps only in-frame clones and is missing some. The data contain around 170,000 clones, 77% of them singletons. Findings and limits, study-wide: Later analysis showed most CMV-associated TCR beta chains appearing HLA-restricted.

Germline CDR1 and CDR2: PRHDT and FYEKMQ (reference sequence). V dropped 2 bases and J dropped 6 bases, with 15 bases sitting between them. This CDR3 comprises 15 residues. The chain combines TRBV13 with TRBJ2-3; D might be TRBD1 (6 bases). This receptor was obtained from a man younger than 35 in good health and CMV-seronegative. The sample comprised PBMCs. The CDR3 spells CASSLSTGIADTQYF. CDR3 coding DNA: TGTGCCAGCAGCTTATCTACAGGGATTGCTGATACGCAGTATTTT.